A selection of T cell receptor beta chains follows, all from one sample in a study of OX40 agonist ivuxolimab in advanced cancers. Clones were sequenced by immunoSEQ multiplex PCR, and TCRdb holds only the in-frame ones, with some missing. The data contain about 72,000 clones, 90% to 95% of them singletons. The sample in question was CD4+ or CD8+ T cells sorted from blood, obtained in a trial of the OX40 agonist ivuxolimab. Receptors originate from an adult with an advanced solid tumor such as melanoma, head and neck, liver or kidney cancer. Each CDR3 is given with its conserved first and last residue. D genes are given only for firm matches. A row's size may be missing; if present it is once, few, many or a size class.

J: TRBJ2-4; size: .; V: TRBV19; D: TRBD1; DNA: TGTGCCACCGCTCGCCCTTGGACAGGGGACAACATTCAGTACTTC; CDR3: CATARPWTGDNIQYF
J: TRBJ2-5; size: .; V: TRBV6-6; D: .; DNA: TGTGCCAGCAGTTACTCGATCCGGCTAGCACAAGAGACCCAGTACTTC; CDR3: CASSYSIRLAQETQYF
J: TRBJ2-7; size: .; V: TRBV4-1; D: TRBD1; DNA: TGCGCCAGCAGCCAAGGGACAGGTCCCCCCTACGAGCAGTACTTC; CDR3: CASSQGTGPPYEQYF
J: TRBJ1-5; size: .; V: TRBV27; D: TRBD1; DNA: TGTGCCAGCAGTTTATATGGGCCGAGGGGGCCATACACTAGCAATCAGCCCCAGCATTTT; CDR3: CASSLYGPRGPYTSNQPQHF
J: TRBJ1-5; size: once; V: TRBV6-5; D: .; DNA: TGTGCCAGCAGTTACTCGTGGGGAAATCAGCCCCAGCATTTT; CDR3: CASSYSWGNQPQHF
J: TRBJ2-7; size: .; V: TRBV29-1; D: TRBD1; DNA: TGCAGCGTTGAAACAGGGGGGTCCTACGAGCAGTACTTC; CDR3: CSVETGGSYEQYF
J: TRBJ2-3; size: once; V: TRBV27; D: .; DNA: TGTGCCAGCAGTTTGGGCGGGCCCGGAGATACGCAGTATTTT; CDR3: CASSLGGPGDTQYF
J: TRBJ2-3; size: .; V: TRBV19; D: TRBD2; DNA: TGTGCCAGTAGTAATTCGGCGGGGGGAGTAGATACGCAGTATTTT; CDR3: CASSNSAGGVDTQYF
J: TRBJ2-3; size: .; V: TRBV5-1; D: .; DNA: TGCGCCAGCAGCGCTCGATCCCGATGGGATACGCAGTATTTT; CDR3: CASSARSRWDTQYF
J: TRBJ2-2; size: .; V: TRBV7-9; D: .; DNA: TGTGCCAGCAGCTCAGGCGCGGGGCGGACCGGGGAGCTGTTTTTT; CDR3: CASSSGAGRTGELFF
J: TRBJ1-5; size: .; V: TRBV7-3; D: .; DNA: TGTGCCAGCAGCCCCCTCCCTAATCAGCCCCAGCATTTT; CDR3: CASSPLPNQPQHF
J: TRBJ1-5; size: .; V: TRBV28; D: TRBD1; DNA: TGTGCCAGCAGCTGGGACAGGGGAGGAGGAAATCAGCCCCAGCATTTT; CDR3: CASSWDRGGGNQPQHF
J: TRBJ1-4; size: .; V: TRBV2; D: TRBD1; DNA: TGTGCCAGCAGCCCAGGACAGGGGCAGTTTGCGGTGTCAAAACTGTTTTTT; CDR3: CASSPGQGQFAVSKLFF
J: TRBJ2-1; size: .; V: TRBV6-6; D: .; DNA: TGTGCCAGCAGTTACCTCAGGGATGAGCAGTTCTTC; CDR3: CASSYLRDEQFF
J: TRBJ1-3; size: .; V: TRBV21-1; D: .; DNA: TGTGCCAGCAGCGGACTTTTGAGACGGGGAAGATCCAGTTGCTCTGGAAACACCATATATTTT; CDR3: CASSGLLRRGRSSCSGNTIYF
J: TRBJ2-5; size: .; V: TRBV19; D: .; DNA: TGTGCCAGTATGCCTGGGAAGGTGTGGGGGCAAGAGACCCAGTACTTC; CDR3: CASMPGKVWGQETQYF
J: TRBJ2-7; size: .; V: TRBV10-3; D: .; DNA: TGTGCCATCAGTGAGCCCCCGGGGGAAGAGCAGTACTTC; CDR3: CAISEPPGEEQYF
J: TRBJ1-3; size: .; V: TRBV7-9; D: .; DNA: TGTGCCAGCAGCTTACTCCGGGACACCTTCTCTGGAAACACCATATATTTT; CDR3: CASSLLRDTFSGNTIYF
J: TRBJ2-1; size: .; V: TRBV28; D: .; DNA: TGTGCCAGCAGTTTTACGTCTTTTAATGAGCAGTTCTTC; CDR3: CASSFTSFNEQFF
J: TRBJ1-5; size: .; V: TRBV2; D: .; DNA: TGTGCCAGCAGTGAGGATACCGGGACACTTAATCAGCCCCAGCATTTT; CDR3: CASSEDTGTLNQPQHF
J: TRBJ2-5; size: .; V: TRBV7-3; D: .; DNA: TGTGCCAGCAGCTTAGAGGCAGGCCAAGAGACCCAGTACTTC; CDR3: CASSLEAGQETQYF
J: TRBJ2-1; size: .; V: TRBV4-1; D: TRBD2; DNA: TGCGCCAGCAGCCAGGGACTAGCGGGGTTCAATGAGCAGTTCTTC; CDR3: CASSQGLAGFNEQFF
J: TRBJ2-3; size: .; V: TRBV27; D: TRBD1; DNA: TGTGCCAGCAGTTTCCAGGGGGCCGCGGCAGATACGCAGTATTTT; CDR3: CASSFQGAAADTQYF
J: TRBJ1-2; size: .; V: TRBV27; D: .; DNA: TGTGCCAGCAGTTTATCATCCCTCTATGGCTACACCTTC; CDR3: CASSLSSLYGYTF
J: TRBJ2-5; size: .; V: TRBV6-5; D: .; DNA: TGTGCCAGCAGTTACTCGGGGTCCCAGTACTTC; CDR3: CASSYSGSQYF
J: TRBJ1-1; size: .; V: TRBV19; D: .; DNA: TGTGCCAGTAGTACGGGGGTGGTCGGCCGGAACACTGAAGCTTTCTTT; CDR3: CASSTGVVGRNTEAFF
J: TRBJ2-2; size: .; V: TRBV5-6; D: .; DNA: TGTGCCAGCAGCTTGGAATATGGGGGACCCCGGGCCGGGGAGCTGTTTTTT; CDR3: CASSLEYGGPRAGELFF
J: TRBJ2-5; size: .; V: TRBV19; D: .; DNA: TGTGCCAGTAGTGCCTTTCAAGAGACCCAGTACTTC; CDR3: CASSAFQETQYF
J: TRBJ2-3; size: .; V: TRBV7-2; D: .; DNA: TGTGCCAGCAGCTCTCAGACCAATACGCAGTATTTT; CDR3: CASSSQTNTQYF
J: TRBJ2-7; size: .; V: TRBV13; D: TRBD2; DNA: TGTGCCAGCAGCTTAGGGGGAGGGTCCTCCGAGCAGTACTTC; CDR3: CASSLGGGSSEQYF
J: TRBJ2-3; size: medium-sized; V: TRBV6-4; D: TRBD1; DNA: TGTGCCAGCAGTGAGGGACAGCCCGGGGATACGCAGTATTTT; CDR3: CASSEGQPGDTQYF
J: TRBJ2-7; size: .; V: TRBV27; D: TRBD1; DNA: TGTGCCAGCAGTTTCTTACCGGGACAGGGGGCCTACGAGCAGTACTTC; CDR3: CASSFLPGQGAYEQYF
J: TRBJ2-1; size: .; V: TRBV27; D: TRBD1; DNA: TGTGCCAGCAGTTTAGGGACAGGGGATTGGAATGAGCAGTTCTTC; CDR3: CASSLGTGDWNEQFF
J: TRBJ2-5; size: .; V: TRBV27; D: .; DNA: TGTGCCAGTAGGAACCTCCTCACGGAGACCCAGTACTTC; CDR3: CASRNLLTETQYF
J: TRBJ2-1; size: once; V: TRBV4-1; D: .; DNA: TGCGCCAGCAGCCAAGATTATACGAATGAGCAGTTCTTC; CDR3: CASSQDYTNEQFF
J: TRBJ2-7; size: once; V: TRBV7-9; D: TRBD1; DNA: TGTGCCAGCCCGGGACAGGGGGTTTACGAGCAGTACTTC; CDR3: CASPGQGVYEQYF
J: TRBJ2-2; size: .; V: TRBV10-3; D: TRBD2; DNA: TGTGCCATCAGTGAAATAGCGGGGGGGCGAGACACCGGGGAGCTGTTTTTT; CDR3: CAISEIAGGRDTGELFF
J: TRBJ2-7; size: .; V: TRBV30; D: .; DNA: TGTGCCTGGGACAGTAACTACGAGCAGTACTTC; CDR3: CAWDSNYEQYF
J: TRBJ1-1; size: .; V: TRBV7-9; D: TRBD1; DNA: TGTGCCAGCAGCACCAACCGGGACAGGGCATATAGTGAAGCTTTCTTT; CDR3: CASSTNRDRAYSEAFF
J: TRBJ2-1; size: .; V: TRBV19; D: .; DNA: TGTGCCAGTAGCCACGGCCCCCCCAATGAGCAGTTCTTC; CDR3: CASSHGPPNEQFF
J: TRBJ2-1; size: .; V: TRBV29-1; D: .; DNA: TGCAGCGTTGAGAGGCTTGAGATAAAGGGGCCCTACAATGAGCAGTTCTTC; CDR3: CSVERLEIKGPYNEQFF
J: TRBJ2-3; size: once; V: TRBV5-4; D: .; DNA: TGTGCCAGCAGCGACCCTGGAGGAACAGACGACACAGATACGCAGTATTTT; CDR3: CASSDPGGTDDTDTQYF
J: TRBJ2-7; size: .; V: TRBV6-1; D: .; DNA: TGTGCCAGCAGTGAAGATCATCAGTCCTACGAGCAGTACTTC; CDR3: CASSEDHQSYEQYF